A selection of T cell receptor beta chains follows, all from one sample in a study of metastatic and nonmetastatic thyroid tumors. TCRdb re-clonotyped the PCR reads through MiXCR. The repertoire has more than 90,000 clones, roughly an eighth of them found once; the top ten carry roughly 12%. The sequenced sample was blood. These receptors were obtained from a female donor with papillary thyroid cancer or a benign thyroid nodule (not recorded which). Some clones in this sample may be carry-over from other donors' samples. Each CDR3 is given with its conserved first and last residue. A D gene is named only where the DNA matches it firmly. The size entry is marked missing in some rows and otherwise reads once, few, many or a size class.

CASSLRPGELFF	TGTGCCAGCAGCTTGAGGCCCGGGGAGCTGTTTTTT	TRBV5-4	TRBJ2-2	.	many
CATSGGQGAGEKLFF	TGTGCCACCAGCGGAGGACAGGGGGCGGGCGAAAAACTGTTTTTT	TRBV15	TRBJ1-4	TRBD1	many
CSATNSGRPYKSTDTQYF	TGCAGTGCTACCAATAGCGGGAGGCCTTACAAGAGCACAGATACGCAGTATTTT	TRBV20-1	TRBJ2-3	TRBD2	many
CASSYSTWGSTTEAFF	TGTGCCAGCAGTTACTCGACGTGGGGTTCGACCACTGAAGCTTTCTTT	TRBV6-5	TRBJ1-1	.	many
CASSLTTGGPQFSYEQYF	TGTGCCAGCAGCTTAACGACGGGAGGGCCGCAATTTTCCTACGAGCAGTACTTC	TRBV7-3	TRBJ2-7	TRBD2	many
CASSQDENQPQHF	TGCGCCAGCAGCCAAGATGAAAATCAGCCCCAGCATTTT	TRBV4-3	TRBJ1-5	.	many
CASRPGIIGDTQYF	TGTGCCAGCAGGCCCGGGATCATTGGGGATACGCAGTATTTT	TRBV2	TRBJ2-3	.	many
CASSRETGDGYTF	TGTGCCAGCTCACGCGAGACAGGGGATGGCTACACCTTC	TRBV18	TRBJ1-2	TRBD1	many
CASSLNRDTEAFF	TGTGCCAGCAGCCTAAACAGGGACACTGAAGCTTTCTTT	TRBV11-3	TRBJ1-1	.	many
CSAYRQGSETQYF	TGCAGTGCTTACCGACAGGGCTCAGAGACCCAGTACTTC	TRBV20-1	TRBJ2-5	TRBD1	.
CASSLKSRGPELFF	TGTGCCAGCAGTTTAAAGTCGCGGGGGCCCGAGCTGTTTTTT	TRBV28	TRBJ2-2	.	many
CASYCDEQYF	TGTGCCAGCTATTGTGACGAGCAGTACTTC	TRBV19	TRBJ2-7	.	many